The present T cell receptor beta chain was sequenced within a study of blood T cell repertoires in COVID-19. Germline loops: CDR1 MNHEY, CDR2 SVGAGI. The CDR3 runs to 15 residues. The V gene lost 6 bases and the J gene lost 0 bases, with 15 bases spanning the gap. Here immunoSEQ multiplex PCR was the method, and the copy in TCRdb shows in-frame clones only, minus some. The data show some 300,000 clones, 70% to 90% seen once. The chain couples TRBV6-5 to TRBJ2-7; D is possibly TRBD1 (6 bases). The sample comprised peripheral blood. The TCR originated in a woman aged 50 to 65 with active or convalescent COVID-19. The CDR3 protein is CASRAFGQRSYEQYF. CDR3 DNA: TGTGCCAGCAGAGCCTTTGGACAGCGCTCCTACGAGCAGTACTTC.